This T cell receptor beta chain comes out of a study of blood T cell repertoires in COVID-19. About the study: From T cells, B-cell-depleted T cells, or PBMCs came the material, which was cDNA or gDNA.

Germline V CDR1 and CDR2: MNHEY, SMNVEV (reference sequence). CDR3 length: 16 amino acids. V lost 6 bases to trimming and J lost 0 bases, with 15 bases between them. Assay used: immunoSEQ multiplex PCR; TCRdb lists only in-frame clones, some missing. The table has 250,000 or so clones, around 88% seen once. The sequenced sample consisted of PBMCs or T cells enriched from blood (not recorded which). The chain links TRBV27 to TRBJ1-5, with D possibly TRBD1 on 5 matching bases. This receptor was identified in a man aged 40-49 years who had recovered from COVID-19. In DNA, the CDR3 is TGTGCCAGCAGAACCGGGACCGGGGGTAGCAATCAGCCCCAGCATTTT. Translated: CASRTGTGGSNQPQHF.